This is a list of T cell receptor beta chains from one sample in a study of OX40 agonist ivuxolimab in advanced cancers. TCRdb's copy holds only in-frame clones and misses some; the assay was immunoSEQ multiplex PCR. Of around 41,000 clones listed, around four fifths are singletons. The specimen comprised CD4+ or CD8+ T cells sorted from blood, sampled in a trial of the OX40 agonist ivuxolimab. The source of these receptors is an adult with an advanced solid tumor such as melanoma, head and neck, liver or kidney cancer. Both conserved end residues are part of each CDR3. Fields, in order: clone size, J gene, V gene, D gene, CDR3 DNA, CDR3 protein. D genes are given only for firm matches. The size of a clone is reported for some rows only, either as once, few or many, or as a class for expanded clones.

few,TRBJ1-1,TRBV30,NA,TGTGCCTGGAGTTACATGTCCAACGAAGCTTTCTTT,CAWSYMSNEAFF
NA,TRBJ2-5,TRBV7-2,NA,TGTGCCAGCAGCAGGTACCAAGAGACCCAGTACTTC,CASSRYQETQYF
few,TRBJ2-5,TRBV19,NA,TGTGCCTCCCATGGGTGGCCCCAAGAGACCCAGTACTTC,CASHGWPQETQYF
NA,TRBJ2-1,TRBV10-3,NA,TGTGCCATCACTCCCTTTCGGGAGAGAAACAATGAGCAGTTCTTC,CAITPFRERNNEQFF
NA,TRBJ1-1,TRBV19,NA,TGTGCCAGTAGTATAGACGGAGACACTGAAGCTTTCTTT,CASSIDGDTEAFF
NA,TRBJ2-1,TRBV15,TRBD2,TGTGCCACCAACCCGTTCGGGACTAGCGGCACGATTGAGCAGTTCTTC,CATNPFGTSGTIEQFF
NA,TRBJ1-4,TRBV28,TRBD1,TGTGCCAGCAGACCCAATGACAGGGTATGGTTTGAAAAACTGTTTTTT,CASRPNDRVWFEKLFF
NA,TRBJ2-2,TRBV19,NA,TGTGCCAGTAAGGGGGTTTGGACCCGGATAGCCGGGGAGCTGTTTTTT,CASKGVWTRIAGELFF
NA,TRBJ2-3,TRBV11-3,NA,TGTGCCAGCAGCCTTCCATGGGGGCAAGGGGCCGGAGATACGCAGTATTTT,CASSLPWGQGAGDTQYF
medium-sized,TRBJ1-1,TRBV7-6,NA,TGTGCCAGCAGCTTGACCGGACCACCAAGGAGGACTGAAGCTTTCTTT,CASSLTGPPRRTEAFF
NA,TRBJ2-7,TRBV11-3,NA,TGTGCCAGCAGCTTATTGCGCGGCGACGAGCAGTACTTC,CASSLLRGDEQYF
NA,TRBJ2-4,TRBV20-1,NA,TGCAGTGCTCCCCTACGCCAGATTCAGTACTTC,CSAPLRQIQYF
NA,TRBJ2-3,TRBV28,NA,TGTGCCAGCAGTTTGAGGGGGGCTGGCACAGATACGCAGTATTTT,CASSLRGAGTDTQYF
medium-sized,TRBJ2-7,TRBV27,TRBD2,TGTGCCAGCAGTTTAATAGCGGGAGGCCACTACGAGCAGTACTTC,CASSLIAGGHYEQYF
NA,TRBJ2-7,TRBV11-3,NA,TGTGCCAGCAGCCCCCAGCCGGGCCAAACCTACGAGCAGTACTTC,CASSPQPGQTYEQYF
NA,TRBJ2-7,TRBV6-1,TRBD1,TGTGCCAGCAGTGGGGGCGCCCGGGGACAGTTCTCCTACGAGCAGTACTTC,CASSGGARGQFSYEQYF
few,TRBJ1-1,TRBV2,NA,TGTGCCAGCAGATTTCAGGGGAACACTGAAGCTTTCTTT,CASRFQGNTEAFF
once,TRBJ2-1,TRBV7-2,TRBD2,TGTGCCAGCAGCTTAGTTCTAGCGGGGTACAATGAGCAGTTCTTC,CASSLVLAGYNEQFF
NA,TRBJ2-1,TRBV5-6,TRBD1,TGTGCCAGCAGCTTGGCACTTTCAGGGGGCCATGAGCAGTTCTTC,CASSLALSGGHEQFF
NA,TRBJ2-5,TRBV27,TRBD1,TGTGCCAGCAGTTCCTGGACAGGCCGGTACCAAGAGACCCAGTACTTC,CASSSWTGRYQETQYF
NA,TRBJ1-2,TRBV6-1,TRBD1,TGTGCCAGCAGTAGGGACAGCAACTATGGCTACACCTTC,CASSRDSNYGYTF
few,TRBJ2-1,TRBV28,TRBD2,TGTGCCAGCAGTTGGGGGACTAGCGGAGAGCAGTTCTTC,CASSWGTSGEQFF
NA,TRBJ1-2,TRBV5-6,NA,TGTGCCAGCAGCAGAGACCGCCGGGACGCTGGCTGGAGTTATGGCTACACCTTC,CASSRDRRDAGWSYGYTF
NA,TRBJ1-2,TRBV4-1,TRBD1,TGCGCCAGCAGCCCAAACGTCGTCGTGGTGACAGGGGGTAATGGTGGCTACACCTTC,CASSPNVVVVTGGNGGYTF
NA,TRBJ1-4,TRBV11-2,NA,TGTGCCAGCAGCTTAGATTCTCGCTCCGGGGCAGCGCGAGAAAAACTGTTTTTT,CASSLDSRSGAAREKLFF
few,TRBJ2-2,TRBV5-6,NA,TGTGCCAGCAGCTTGGCCGGATCGACAGTCCCCTACACCGGGGAGCTGTTTTTT,CASSLAGSTVPYTGELFF
NA,TRBJ2-5,TRBV6-5,NA,TGTGCCAGCAGTCGAGATTTAGGGGTCCAAGAGACCCAGTACTTC,CASSRDLGVQETQYF
NA,TRBJ1-5,TRBV10-3,TRBD1,TGTGCCATCAGTGAGGCGGGACAGAGGCAGCCCCAGCATTTT,CAISEAGQRQPQHF
NA,TRBJ2-1,TRBV10-2,NA,TGCGCCACCCATAGGAGGAGCACCAAATACAATGAGCAGTTCTTC,CATHRRSTKYNEQFF
NA,TRBJ1-1,TRBV7-2,NA,TGTGCCAGCATCCTGGGGACATTGAACACTGAAGCTTTCTTT,CASILGTLNTEAFF
NA,TRBJ2-3,TRBV15,NA,TGTGCCACCAGGCTATACGGGAGTATCGGCACAGATACGCAGTATTTT,CATRLYGSIGTDTQYF
NA,TRBJ1-1,TRBV7-9,NA,TGTGCCAGCAGTCAAACCACAGGGAGTGGGGATGAAGCTTTCTTT,CASSQTTGSGDEAFF
NA,TRBJ2-2,TRBV5-6,TRBD2,TGTGCCAGCAGCTTGGCCGGGGGGGAAGATTGGGAGCTGTTTTTT,CASSLAGGEDWELFF
NA,TRBJ1-2,TRBV18,NA,TGTGCCAGCTCACCCAACCCTCCATCTACAGGGAACTATGGCTACACCTTC,CASSPNPPSTGNYGYTF
NA,TRBJ2-3,TRBV6-5,NA,TGTGCCAGCAGGAACCTAGCTCCAGATACGCAGTATTTT,CASRNLAPDTQYF
NA,TRBJ2-4,TRBV7-2,TRBD2,TGTGCCAGCAGCTCATTTGGACTAGATCAGTACTTC,CASSSFGLDQYF
NA,TRBJ2-3,TRBV15,NA,TGTGCCACCAGCAGAGAAGCGCAAACCCCCACAGATACGCAGTATTTT,CATSREAQTPTDTQYF
NA,TRBJ2-7,TRBV11-3,NA,TGTGCCAGCAGCCCCCAGGAACACGAGCAGTACTTC,CASSPQEHEQYF
once,TRBJ2-7,TRBV5-8,NA,TGTGCCAGCACCCCGGGGACCCATCCTGCCTACGAGCAGTACTTC,CASTPGTHPAYEQYF
once,TRBJ1-1,TRBV5-4,NA,TGTGCCAGCAGCTTGGTGGACACTGAAGCTTTCTTT,CASSLVDTEAFF
few,TRBJ1-1,TRBV7-8,NA,TGTGCCAGCAGCTTGAGGGGTTTCACTGAAGCTTTCTTT,CASSLRGFTEAFF
NA,TRBJ2-7,TRBV28,NA,TGTGCCACTCGGGGTTGGCCGAGCTCCTACGAGCAGTACTTC,CATRGWPSSYEQYF
once,TRBJ2-5,TRBV11-3,NA,TGTGCCAGCAGCTTAACCCTAGAGACCCAGTACTTC,CASSLTLETQYF
NA,TRBJ2-3,TRBV28,NA,TGTGCCAGCAGAGACTTCAGGATCGGGACAACTCTTAAAGGGGATACGCAGTATTTT,CASRDFRIGTTLKGDTQYF
few,TRBJ2-2,TRBV9,NA,TGTGCCAGCAGTCGTACTGGCGGCCCGATCAACACCGGGGAGCTGTTTTTT,CASSRTGGPINTGELFF
NA,TRBJ2-5,TRBV5-1,TRBD1,TGCGCCAGCAGCAGGGGGCAAGTAGAGACCCAGTACTTC,CASSRGQVETQYF
NA,TRBJ2-7,TRBV7-6,NA,TGTGCCAGCAGCTCCCCACGGACGGCTGGCGAGCAGTACTTC,CASSSPRTAGEQYF
NA,TRBJ1-5,TRBV5-5,NA,TGTGCCAGCAGCTTGCTGGAGGGAAGGTTCAATCAGCCCCAGCATTTT,CASSLLEGRFNQPQHF
NA,TRBJ1-2,TRBV6-5,NA,TGTGCCAGTTCGGGACAAAATAACTATGGCTACACCTTC,CASSGQNNYGYTF
NA,TRBJ1-1,TRBV4-1,NA,TGCGCCAGCAGCCAAGAGGGAGGACGGTTCACTGAAGCTTTCTTT,CASSQEGGRFTEAFF
once,TRBJ1-2,TRBV7-9,NA,TGTGCCAGCGGGGACCGGAGGACCTATGGCTACACCTTC,CASGDRRTYGYTF
NA,TRBJ2-7,TRBV9,TRBD2,TGTGCCAGCAGCCCAAAGGCTGGACTAGCGGGAGGACGCGAGCAGTACTTC,CASSPKAGLAGGREQYF
NA,TRBJ2-3,TRBV28,TRBD2,TGTGCCAGCAGCATTACTAGCGGGATATCAGATACGCAGTATTTT,CASSITSGISDTQYF
NA,TRBJ2-2,TRBV7-8,NA,TGTGCCAGCAGCTTAGGATCGAGAGGGAACACCGGGGAGCTGTTTTTT,CASSLGSRGNTGELFF
once,TRBJ2-5,TRBV7-9,TRBD2,TGTGCCAGCAGCTATACTAGCGGGAGGGCCGGAGAGACCCAGTACTTC,CASSYTSGRAGETQYF
NA,TRBJ2-5,TRBV18,NA,TGTGCCAGCTCACCAATGGAGCAAACGGAGACCCAGTACTTC,CASSPMEQTETQYF
NA,TRBJ1-2,TRBV19,NA,TGTGCCAGTAACGTGCAGGACAAGGGCTACACCTTC,CASNVQDKGYTF
NA,TRBJ1-2,TRBV6-6,TRBD1,TGTGCCAGCAGCTTTCTGACAGGGATAAATGGCTACACCTTC,CASSFLTGINGYTF
NA,TRBJ2-1,TRBV9,TRBD2,TGTGCCAGCAGCGTAGTCCTAGCGGGAGCCAATGAGCAGTTCTTC,CASSVVLAGANEQFF